Shown below are 11 T cell receptor beta chains from a single sample sequenced in a study of shared clonotypes between healthy human individuals. Libraries were prepared by immunoSEQ multiplex PCR; TCRdb keeps only in-frame clonotypes and omits some of them. The table records roughly 500,000 clones, 60% to 80% of them present only once. The source material was PBMCs. Every receptor here comes from a woman aged 35 to 49 in good health. Some clones in this sample may be carry-over from other donors' samples.

CDR3: CASSLSSFSNQPQHF. For the CDR3, the DNA is TGCGCCAGCAGCTTGAGCAGTTTTAGCAATCAGCCCCAGCATTTT. The chain combines TRBV5-1 with TRBJ1-5; D unresolved. Germline V gives CDR1 SGHRS, CDR2 YFSETQ. The CDR3 is made up of 15 amino acids. Trimming removed 1 base from V and 0 bases from J, with 8 bases in between.

The chain couples TRBV7-3 to TRBJ2-7, with a possible D match to TRBD2 (6 bases). This CDR3 spans 13 amino acids. The germline V gene encodes CDR1 SGHTA and CDR2 FQGTGA. Trimming left V 2 bases short and J 6 bases short, with 11 bases between. CDR3 residues: CASSLRGGVEQYF. The DNA of the CDR3 is TGTGCCAGCAGCTTACGCGGCGGGGTCGAGCAGTACTTC.

This clone was counted between two and nine times. The CDR3 sequence: CASSQNNEQFF. For the CDR3, the DNA is TGTGCCAGCAGTCAAAACAATGAGCAGTTCTTC. The chain carries TRBV2 and TRBJ2-1; D uncertain. The V gene's germline CDR1 is SNHLY and CDR2 FYNNEI. CDR3 length: 11 residues. Trimming took off 5 bases at V and 5 bases at J, with 4 bases between the two ends.

At least ten counts were recorded for this clone. The rearrangement links TRBV7-9 to TRBJ2-5; 8 nucleotides line up with TRBD1. V dropped 5 bases and J dropped 4; count of bases not matched to a gene: 12. This CDR3 has 16 amino acids. The germline V gene encodes CDR1 SEHNR and CDR2 FQNEAQ (reference sequence). The CDR3 region is CASSQWTGRRGETQYF. The CDR3 DNA reads TGTGCCAGCAGCCAATGGACAGGGAGGAGGGGAGAGACCCAGTACTTC.

To note about this clone: This clone may be a read error of a much larger clone one base away. CDR3 amino acids: CASSPRTSGSYEQYF. The CDR3 coding sequence is TGTGCCAGCAGCCCCCGGACTAGCGGGAGTTACGAGCAGTACTTC. V is TRBV7-8 and J is TRBJ2-7; TRBD2 matches 13 bases. The V gene's germline CDR1 is SGHVS and CDR2 FQNEAQ. CDR3 length: 15 amino acids. V was clipped by 5 bases and J by 4 bases; unmatched bases: 5.

As regards this clone: Other DNA sequences from this sample encode an identical CDR3 as well. In nucleotides, the CDR3 is TGTGCCAGTTCTAGGACACAAGAGACCCAGTACTTC. It encodes CASSRTQETQYF. This chain links TRBV7-2 with TRBJ2-5; D perhaps matches TRBD1 (5 bases). Germline CDR1 is SGHTA and CDR2 is FQGNSA. The CDR3 covers 12 residues. V was trimmed by 9 bases and J by 2 bases, leaving 10 bases between them. The whole variable domain, filled in from reference TRBV7-2 and TRBJ2-5, reads GAGVSQSPSNKVTEKGKDVELRCDPISGHTALYWYRQSLGQGLEFLIYFQGNSAPDKSGLPSDRFSAERTGGSVSTLTIQRTQQEDSAVYLCASSRTQETQYFGPGTRLLVL.

The J gene is TRBJ2-7, the V gene TRBV7-2, with 8 bases identical to TRBD2. The CDR3 has 14 amino acids. Germline V gene sequence: CDR1 SGHTA, CDR2 FQGNSA. J lost 2 bases, V lost 5 bases, and 5 bases had no gene match. The DNA of the CDR3 is TGTGCCAGCAGCCCCGAGACTAGCGCCTACGAGCAGTACTTC. Translation: CASSPETSAYEQYF.

The V gene is TRBV7-9, the J gene TRBJ1-2, with TRBD1 matching over 12 bases. This CDR3 region has 16 residues. V was clipped by 4 bases and J by 6 bases; unmatched bases: 9. Germline V CDR1 and CDR2: SEHNR, FQNEAQ (reference sequence). The CDR3 coding sequence is TGTGCCAGCAGCTCTTCTTCGGGACAGGGGGCGCATGGCTACACCTTC. Amino acid sequence: CASSSSSGQGAHGYTF.

The chain uses TRBV5-1 and TRBJ2-4; D is unclear. Germline V gene sequence: CDR1 SGHRS, CDR2 YFSETQ. V was pared by 4 bases and J by 3 bases, with 11 bases between. This CDR3 has 14 residues. CDR3 residues: CASSHTSVKNIQYF. The CDR3 bases are TGCGCCAGCAGCCACACATCCGTCAAAAACATTCAGTACTTC.

The rearrangement uses TRBV28 and TRBJ2-1, with 10 bases identical to TRBD1. The V gene's germline CDR1 is MDHEN and CDR2 SYDVKM. The V and J ends lost 6 bases and 7 bases, in that order; junction bases with no gene match: 9. The CDR3 length is 15 residues. The CDR3 is CASSQPGQGINEQFF. The CDR3 bases are TGTGCCAGCAGCCAGCCGGGACAGGGGATTAATGAGCAGTTCTTC.

This sequence joins TRBV30 and TRBJ1-6; D remains ambiguous. V dropped 4 bases and J dropped 8 bases, with 24 bases sitting between them. This CDR3 has 17 residues. Germline lookup yields CDR1 GTSNPN and CDR2 SVGIG (reference sequence). The CDR3 DNA follows: TGTGCCTGGATGGACGACGACGGGCGTTCTTGGGATTCACCCCTCCACTTT. This sequence encodes CAWMDDDGRSWDSPLHF.